The clone carrying this TCR beta chain was observed a few times. Its target is unknown. The CDR3 is 14 residues long. Per the germline V gene, CDR1 is SGHTA and CDR2 is FQGNSA. V lost 1 base, J lost 6 bases, and 12 bases lay in between. The data were obtained in a study of CD8+ T cells in alopecia areata. The overall study: Tofacitinib ran 6 to 18 months, followed by 6 months off drug. Findings and limits, study-wide: Between patients, shared TCR sequences were less clear than in mice. This was possibly due in part to HLA diversity in the patient population.

Peripheral blood samples and lesional scalp punch biopsies were obtained from alopecia areata patients. Investigators isolated RNA and reverse transcribed it into cDNA to act as the sequencing template. The repertoire was sequenced with immunoSEQ multiplex PCR; TCRdb's copy has only in-frame clones and lacks some. The sample lists about 140,000 clones, around 49% occurring once. This chain connects TRBV7-2 to TRBJ1-2, with D possibly matching TRBD1 (5 bases). The receptor comes from a human donor with alopecia areata. Sequences were derived from CD4+ T cells sorted from blood, sampled at week 0. CDR3 loop: CASSLVLQGDGYTF. The CDR3 DNA is TGTGCCAGCAGCTTAGTTCTTCAGGGCGATGGCTACACCTTC.